Sequencing of this T cell receptor beta chain was carried out in a study of control samples from healthy donors and cancer patients (TCRdb year 2020). Comment on this clone: Its recognized antigen is unknown. The sample holds no much larger clone one base away, and base qualities are not on file.

Receptor amplification or capture employed the immunoSEQ multiplex PCR assay. TCRdb stores this immuneACCESS table with in-frame sequences only. Part of the clones is absent; in the studies checked, under half of the shortfall reflects unresolved V genes, and no reason is known for the rest. For this sample the table gives fewer than 500,000 clones, of which around nine tenths were detected only once. Around 6.4% of the sample is taken by the ten largest. The cysteine opens and the phenylalanine closes a CDR3 of 15 amino acids. The entry retains the CDR3 DNA only, 45 bases that are in frame from base 1. At the junction V is shortened by 1 base and J by 8 bases, with 16 bases in between. CDR1 is given as SGHRS and CDR2 as YFSETQ, both from the germline V gene.

The clonotype was recovered from a man in his forties with head and neck cancer. The V and J genes are TRBV5-1 and TRBJ2-1; too little of a D gene remains to name it. Material for sequencing was PBMCs. The DNA reads TGCGCCAGCAGCTTGTCTGTAGTTTATTCCGATGAGCAGTTCTTC. This is translated as CASSLSVVYSDEQFF. The entire variable domain, with the stretches around the CDR3 drawn from the reference TRBV5-1 and TRBJ2-1 proteins, is KAGVTQTPRYLIKTRGQQVTLSCSPISGHRSVSWYQQTPGQGLQFLFEYFSETQRNKGNFPGRFSGRQFSNSRSEMNVSTLELGDSALYLCASSLSVVYSDEQFFGPGTRLTVL.